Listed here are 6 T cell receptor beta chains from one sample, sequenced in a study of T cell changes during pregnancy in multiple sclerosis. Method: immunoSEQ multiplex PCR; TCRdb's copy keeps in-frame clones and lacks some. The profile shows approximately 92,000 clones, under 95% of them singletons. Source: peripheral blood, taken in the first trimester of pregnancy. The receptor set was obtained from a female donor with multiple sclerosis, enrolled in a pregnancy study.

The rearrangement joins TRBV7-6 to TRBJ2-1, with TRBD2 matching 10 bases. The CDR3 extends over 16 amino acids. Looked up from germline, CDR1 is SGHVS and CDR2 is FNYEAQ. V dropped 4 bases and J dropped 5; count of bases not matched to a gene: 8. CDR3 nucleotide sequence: TGTGCCAGCAGCTCAAGAAGCGGGAGGGCCAACAATGAGCAGTTCTTC. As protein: CASSSRSGRANNEQFF.

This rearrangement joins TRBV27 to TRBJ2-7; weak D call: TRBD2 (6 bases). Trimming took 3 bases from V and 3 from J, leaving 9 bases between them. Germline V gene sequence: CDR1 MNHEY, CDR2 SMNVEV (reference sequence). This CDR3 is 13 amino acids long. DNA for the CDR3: TGTGCCAGCAGTTTCTCTAGCGACTACGAGCAGTACTTC. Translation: CASSFSSDYEQYF.

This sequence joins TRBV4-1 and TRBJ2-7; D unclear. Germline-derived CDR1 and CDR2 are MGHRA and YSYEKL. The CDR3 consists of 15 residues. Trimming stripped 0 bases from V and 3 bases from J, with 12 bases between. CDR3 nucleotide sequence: TGCGCCAGCAGCCAAGACCTGGAGCGAATCTACGAGCAGTACTTC. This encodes CASSQDLERIYEQYF.

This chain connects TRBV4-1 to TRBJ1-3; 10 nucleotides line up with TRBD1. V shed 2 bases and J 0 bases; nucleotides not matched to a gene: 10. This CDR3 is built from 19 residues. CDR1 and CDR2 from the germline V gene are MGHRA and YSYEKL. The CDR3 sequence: CASSQKGTGAIRSGNTIYF. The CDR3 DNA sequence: TGCGCCAGCAGCCAAAAGGGGACAGGGGCTATCCGCTCTGGAAACACCATATATTTT.

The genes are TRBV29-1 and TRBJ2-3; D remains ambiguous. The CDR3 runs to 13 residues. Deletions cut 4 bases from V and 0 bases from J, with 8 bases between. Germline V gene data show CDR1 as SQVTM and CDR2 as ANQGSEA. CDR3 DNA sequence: TGCAGCGTTGGGGCAGCTAGCACAGATACGCAGTATTTT. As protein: CSVGAASTDTQYF.

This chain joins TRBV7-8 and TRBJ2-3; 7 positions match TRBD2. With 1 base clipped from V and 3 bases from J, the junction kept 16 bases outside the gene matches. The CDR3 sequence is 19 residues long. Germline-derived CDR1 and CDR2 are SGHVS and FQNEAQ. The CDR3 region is CASSLVPGRSSSGTDTQYF. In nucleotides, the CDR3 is TGTGCCAGCAGCTTAGTACCGGGACGTAGCTCTAGCGGAACAGATACGCAGTATTTT.